The clone carrying this TCR beta chain is labeled large. The target antigen is unknown. On cycle 4 day 1 and cycle 7 day 1, as well as at baseline, blood was sampled. The entry originates in a study of OX40 agonist ivuxolimab in advanced cancers. Looking at the study overall: Subjects had a mean age of around 60 years, with a range of about 23 to 79; less than 90% were male.

Whole-study results and caveats: On average, CD8+ T cells showed a greater number of expanded clones than CD4+. Low normalized T-cell clonal expansion was additionally recorded for some nonresponders.

J was trimmed by 6 bases and V by 5 bases; bases with no gene match: 5. The CDR3 runs to 15 residues. CDR1 and CDR2 (germline): LNHNV, YYDKDF (reference sequence). The data were produced by immunoSEQ multiplex PCR, yet TCRdb's version contains in-frame clones alone and is incomplete. The profile shows 20,000 to 25,000 clones, 70% to 90% of them singletons. The sequencing used CD4+ or CD8+ T cells sorted from blood, collected in a trial of the OX40 agonist ivuxolimab. This clonotype was sampled from an adult with an advanced solid tumor such as melanoma, head and neck, liver or kidney cancer. The J gene is TRBJ1-4, the V gene TRBV15; 11 nucleotides line up with TRBD1. The CDR3 here is CATSGQGAPDEKLFF. The CDR3 DNA reads TGTGCCACCAGCGGACAGGGGGCGCCGGATGAAAAACTGTTTTTT.